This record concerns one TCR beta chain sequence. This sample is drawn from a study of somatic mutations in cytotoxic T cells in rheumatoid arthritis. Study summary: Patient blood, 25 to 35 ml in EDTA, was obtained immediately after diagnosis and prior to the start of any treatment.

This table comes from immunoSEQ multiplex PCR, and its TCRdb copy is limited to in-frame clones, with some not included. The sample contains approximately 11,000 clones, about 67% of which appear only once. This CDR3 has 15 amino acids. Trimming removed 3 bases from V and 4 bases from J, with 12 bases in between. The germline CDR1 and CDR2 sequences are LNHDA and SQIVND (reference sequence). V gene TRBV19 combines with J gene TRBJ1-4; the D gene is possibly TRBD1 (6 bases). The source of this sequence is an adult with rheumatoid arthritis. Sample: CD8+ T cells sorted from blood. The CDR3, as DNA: TGTGCCAGTAGTATCTGGGGGGCCGGTAATGAAAAACTGTTTTTT. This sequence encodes CASSIWGAGNEKLFF.